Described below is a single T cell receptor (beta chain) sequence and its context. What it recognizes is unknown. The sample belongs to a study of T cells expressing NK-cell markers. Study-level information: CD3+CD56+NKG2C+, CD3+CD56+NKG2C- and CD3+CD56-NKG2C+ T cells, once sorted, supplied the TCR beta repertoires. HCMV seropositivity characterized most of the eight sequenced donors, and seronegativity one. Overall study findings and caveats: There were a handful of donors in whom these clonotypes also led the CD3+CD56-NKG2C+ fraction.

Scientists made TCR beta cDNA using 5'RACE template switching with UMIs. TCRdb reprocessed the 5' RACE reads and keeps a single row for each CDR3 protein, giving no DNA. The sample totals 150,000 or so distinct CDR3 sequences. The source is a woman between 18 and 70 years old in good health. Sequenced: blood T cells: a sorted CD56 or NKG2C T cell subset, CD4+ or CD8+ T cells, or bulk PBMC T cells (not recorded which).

The CDR3 sequence: CASSDRGRGGRNTIYF. J is TRBJ1-3 and V is TRBV12-3 or TRBV12-4; TCRdb's D gene call, TRBD1, goes unchecked for lack of DNA. The CDR3 is 16 residues long.